This T cell receptor beta chain originates from a study of T cell responses to AZD1222 COVID-19 vaccine. Germline assignment: CDR1 MNHEY and CDR2 SMNVEV (reference sequence). This CDR3 is built from 14 residues. Trimming stripped 3 bases from V and 4 bases from J, with 12 bases between. Here immunoSEQ multiplex PCR was the method, and the copy in TCRdb shows in-frame clones only, minus some. The profile shows about 150,000 clones, 90% of them singletons. This clone was seen a single time. The sample here was peripheral blood, taken on day 0 of AZD1222 vaccination. The chain links TRBV27 to TRBJ1-2, with D possibly matching TRBD1 (5 bases). The sequence was collected from an adult in good health. For the CDR3, the DNA is TGTGCCAGCAGTTTCGCGGGGCCGCCCTATGGCTACACCTTC. Its translation: CASSFAGPPYGYTF.